This TCR beta chain was retrieved from a study of early T cells in non-severe SARS-CoV-2 infection. Overall study: The authors sequenced bulk RNA from unsorted whole blood, leaving chains unpaired.

Findings of the study overall: Comparison of clonotypes with VDJdb favored anti-spike CD8 responses while missing private and CD4 specificities.

Remarks on this clonotype: Its antigen is unidentified.

The length of the CDR3 is 13 residues. V lost 7 bases, J lost 6 bases, and 10 bases lay in between. Germline V lookup: CDR1 SNHLY, CDR2 FYNNEI. Via MiXCR, TCRdb re-called the 5' RACE reads, giving one row per CDR3 protein. The sample has about 52,000 distinct CDR3 sequences; approximately 11% are singletons. The sequence derives from an adult who was a healthcare worker with PCR-confirmed SARS-CoV-2 infection or an uninfected control (not recorded which). The chain couples TRBV2 to TRBJ1-6; D unresolved. The sequencing sample was made of whole blood. The CDR3 region has the DNA TGTGCCAGCACATCAGAAACTAATTCACCCCTCCACTTT. As protein: CASTSETNSPLHF.